This TCR beta chain stems from a study of cytomegalovirus exposure and HLA in healthy donors. Overall study findings and caveats: A later analysis by the authors found several of the most significant clusters apparently linked to common viral pathogens. 87-base-pair reads could not separate some V segments, including TRBV6-2 and TRBV6-3.

The CDR3 runs 16 residues. The germline CDR1 and CDR2 sequences are MDHEN and SYDVKM. V lost 3 bases, J lost 0 bases, and 15 bases lay in between. As for this clone: Its antigen remains unidentified.

The primer mix had 60 Vbeta and 13 Jbeta primers. The assay was immunoSEQ multiplex PCR, and TCRdb's table has in-frame clones only and misses some. The repertoire holds about 130,000 clones, with over 70% as singletons. This clonotype was obtained from a woman in her thirties or forties in good health and CMV-seronegative. The chain recombines TRBV28 with TRBJ2-7; tentatively, D is TRBD1 (6 bases). Sequencing was done on a sample of PBMCs. Here the CDR3 reads CASSLFGGSSSYEQYF. CDR3 DNA sequence: TGTGCCAGCAGTTTGTTTGGGGGCTCAAGCTCCTACGAGCAGTACTTC.